Below, 17 T cell receptor beta chains from the same sample are listed, as sequenced in a study of T cell changes during pregnancy in multiple sclerosis. This table comes from immunoSEQ multiplex PCR, and its TCRdb copy is limited to in-frame clones, with some not included. The sample consists of some 95,000 clones, 85% to 95% of them appearing once. Source: peripheral blood, taken in the first trimester of pregnancy. The receptor set was obtained from a female donor with multiple sclerosis, enrolled in a pregnancy study.

The chain carries TRBV27 and TRBJ2-3; 11 positions match TRBD2. Germline V gives CDR1 MNHEY, CDR2 SMNVEV (reference sequence). CDR3 length: 16 residues. V lost 1 base, J lost 1 base, and 1 base stayed unmatched. CDR3 DNA: TGTGCCAGCAGTTTATTAGCGGGAGGGGGCACAGATACGCAGTATTTT. Residues: CASSLLAGGGTDTQYF.

CDR3 nucleotides: TGTGCCAGCAGTAAGACGACTAGCGGGAGGGCCTCCGAGCAGTACTTC. This gives the protein CASSKTTSGRASEQYF. The chain couples TRBV2 to TRBJ2-7; 14 bases are a match to TRBD2. Losses at the gene ends were 5 bases for V and 6 bases for J; bases not matched to a gene: 9. Germline loops: CDR1 SNHLY, CDR2 FYNNEI. The CDR3 has 16 amino acids.

The chain recombines TRBV5-1 with TRBJ2-3; D is undetermined. Germline V gene data show CDR1 as SGHRS and CDR2 as YFSETQ. The CDR3 loop spans 14 amino acids. Trimming cost V 1 base and J 1 base, with 7 bases left between them. CDR3 in DNA: TGCGCCAGCAGCTTGTATATTGGCACAGATACGCAGTATTTT. The encoded protein is CASSLYIGTDTQYF.

The chain recombines TRBV19 with TRBJ2-3; 8 nucleotides match TRBD1. J gave up 2 bases and V 8 bases, and 6 bases lay outside the gene matches. The CDR3 runs to 14 residues. Germline V gives CDR1 LNHDA, CDR2 SQIVND (reference sequence). The CDR3 bases are TGTGCCAGTTCTAAACAGGGGGACACAGATACGCAGTATTTT. It yields the protein CASSKQGDTDTQYF.

This chain connects TRBV6-5 to TRBJ2-1; TRBD2 agrees at 15 bases. Germline assignment: CDR1 MNHEY and CDR2 SVGAGI. CDR3 length equals 15 residues. The junction had 8 bases not matched to a gene; V was cut back by 7 bases and J by 10 bases. CDR3 loop: CASIPYGTSGREQFF. In nucleotides, the CDR3 is TGTGCCAGCATCCCATACGGGACTAGCGGGAGGGAGCAGTTCTTC.

The rearrangement uses TRBV19 and TRBJ1-1, with 9 bases fitting TRBD1. Germline V gene data show CDR1 as LNHDA and CDR2 as SQIVND (reference sequence). CDR3 length: 12 amino acids. Unmatched junction bases numbered 6, after V lost 6 bases and J lost 10 bases. The CDR3 protein is CASRPDRGGAFF. CDR3 nucleotide sequence: TGTGCCAGTAGACCGGACAGGGGAGGAGCTTTCTTT.

The chain joins TRBV25-1 to TRBJ1-1; D remains ambiguous. Germline V gene sequence: CDR1 MGHDK, CDR2 SYGVNS. The CDR3 is made up of 13 amino acids. With 6 bases removed from V and 1 base from J, the gap between germline ends came to 9 bases. The CDR3 is CASSARKNTEAFF. DNA for the CDR3: TGTGCCAGCAGCGCTAGGAAGAACACTGAAGCTTTCTTT.

The J gene is TRBJ1-4, the V gene TRBV5-8, with TRBD1 matching over 7 bases. The germline gives CDR1 SGHTS, CDR2 YDEGEE. V trimming: 4 bases; J trimming: 4 bases; junction bases outside the gene matches: 4. This CDR3 spans 14 amino acids. Here the CDR3 DNA reads TGTGCCAGCAGCGGCCGGGACAGTAATGAAAAACTGTTTTTT. This gives the protein CASSGRDSNEKLFF.

This clone was seen only once. This rearrangement joins TRBV28 to TRBJ2-5; 10 bases line up with TRBD2. The V gene end was trimmed by 3 bases and the J gene end by 2 bases; junction bases not matched to a gene: 3. The length of the CDR3 is 15 residues. Germline CDR1 reads MDHEN; CDR2 reads SYDVKM. CDR3 residues: CASSFTSGKQETQYF. The DNA of the CDR3 is TGTGCCAGCAGTTTTACTAGCGGGAAGCAAGAGACCCAGTACTTC.

The chain is built from TRBV19 and TRBJ2-3, with 7 nucleotides matching TRBD2. CDR3 size: 14 residues. Looked up from germline, CDR1 is LNHDA and CDR2 is SQIVND (reference sequence). The V gene end was trimmed by 1 base and the J gene end by 4 bases; junction bases not matched to a gene: 2. The CDR3 coding sequence is TGTGCCAGTAGTATAGCGGGAGGCGCAGATACGCAGTATTTT. It encodes CASSIAGGADTQYF.

This chain connects TRBV7-9 to TRBJ2-7, with 8 bases matching TRBD2. Germline V CDR1 and CDR2: SEHNR, FQNEAQ (reference sequence). V lost 5 bases, J lost 7 bases, and 13 bases stayed unmatched. The CDR3 is 15 amino acids. For the CDR3, the DNA is TGTGCCAGCAGCCGGGGGGGGGCCTCCAAGAGGGAGCAGTACTTC. Its translation is CASSRGGASKREQYF. Full variable domain (remainder filled in from reference TRBV7-9 and TRBJ2-7): DTGVSQNPRHKITKRGQNVTFRCDPISEHNRLYWYRQTLGQGPEFLTYFQNEAQLEKSRLLSDRFSAERPKGSFSTLEIQRTEQGDSAMYLCASSRGGASKREQYFGPGTRLTVT.

The chain uses TRBV18 and TRBJ1-2; perhaps TRBD1 as D (6 bases). CDR1 and CDR2 (germline): KGHSH, LQKENI. V lost 4 bases and J 1 base, leaving 10 bases between the germline ends. The CDR3 sequence is 14 residues long. CDR3 coding DNA: TGTGCCAGCTCACATCTACAGGGTAACTATGGCTACACCTTC. It encodes CASSHLQGNYGYTF.

Only one count was recorded for this clone. The chain couples TRBV9 to TRBJ2-1; 11 nucleotides line up with TRBD2. In germline, CDR1 is SGDLS, CDR2 YYNGEE. Unmatched junction bases numbered 11, after V lost 4 bases and J lost 8 bases. CDR3 length: 16 residues. The CDR3 reads CASSFGLAGVNDEQFF. The CDR3 nucleotides read TGTGCCAGCAGCTTTGGACTAGCGGGCGTGAACGATGAGCAGTTCTTC. The entire variable domain, with the rest obtained from reference TRBV9 and TRBJ2-1, is as follows: DSGVTQTPKHLITATGQRVTLRCSPRSGDLSVYWYQQSLDQGLQFLIQYYNGEERAKGNILERFSAQQFPDLHSELNLSSLELGDSALYFCASSFGLAGVNDEQFFGPGTRLTVL.

The chain carries TRBV27 and TRBJ2-7; 8 nucleotides line up with TRBD2. J gave up 6 bases and V 2 bases, and 12 bases lay outside the gene matches. The CDR3 contains 16 residues. Germline CDR1 is MNHEY and CDR2 is SMNVEV (reference sequence). The CDR3 region has the DNA TGTGCCAGCAGTTTAAGGCGGGAGGCTCCGCGGCGCGAGCAGTACTTC. Translation gives CASSLRREAPRREQYF.

V gene TRBV19 combines with J gene TRBJ1-5; 9 bases map to TRBD1. Germline values: CDR1 LNHDA, CDR2 SQIVND (reference sequence). With V trimmed by 4 bases and J by 2 bases, 3 bases remained unmatched. There are 15 residues in the CDR3. DNA for the CDR3: TGTGCCAGTAGTAGGGGACAGGGTGGCAATCAGCCCCAGCATTTT. The encoded protein is CASSRGQGGNQPQHF. Full variable domain (remainder filled in from reference TRBV19 and TRBJ1-5): DGGITQSPKYLFRKEGQNVTLSCEQNLNHDAMYWYRQDPGQGLRLIYYSQIVNDFQKGDIAEGYSVSREKKESFPLTVTSAQKNPTAFYLCASSRGQGGNQPQHFGDGTRLSIL.

This chain uses TRBV27 with TRBJ2-3; 10 nucleotides match TRBD2. The CDR3 loop spans 14 amino acids. Trimming removed 3 bases from V and 6 bases from J; junction bases left unmatched: 3. Germline V gene data show CDR1 as MNHEY and CDR2 as SMNVEV (reference sequence). Here the CDR3 reads CASSLLAGGDTQYF. CDR3 sequence (DNA): TGTGCCAGCAGTTTGTTAGCGGGAGGCGATACGCAGTATTTT.

This clone was detected a few times. The chain carries TRBV10-1 and TRBJ2-1; 8 positions agree with TRBD2. V gave up 4 bases and J gave up 5 bases; unmatched junction bases: 22. This CDR3 has 20 amino acids. Germline V gives CDR1 WNHNN, CDR2 SYGVQD (reference sequence). This chain's CDR3 is CASSVGNKSGSRGANNEQFF. CDR3 coding DNA: TGCGCCAGCAGTGTGGGGAACAAAAGCGGGAGTAGGGGGGCTAACAATGAGCAGTTCTTC.